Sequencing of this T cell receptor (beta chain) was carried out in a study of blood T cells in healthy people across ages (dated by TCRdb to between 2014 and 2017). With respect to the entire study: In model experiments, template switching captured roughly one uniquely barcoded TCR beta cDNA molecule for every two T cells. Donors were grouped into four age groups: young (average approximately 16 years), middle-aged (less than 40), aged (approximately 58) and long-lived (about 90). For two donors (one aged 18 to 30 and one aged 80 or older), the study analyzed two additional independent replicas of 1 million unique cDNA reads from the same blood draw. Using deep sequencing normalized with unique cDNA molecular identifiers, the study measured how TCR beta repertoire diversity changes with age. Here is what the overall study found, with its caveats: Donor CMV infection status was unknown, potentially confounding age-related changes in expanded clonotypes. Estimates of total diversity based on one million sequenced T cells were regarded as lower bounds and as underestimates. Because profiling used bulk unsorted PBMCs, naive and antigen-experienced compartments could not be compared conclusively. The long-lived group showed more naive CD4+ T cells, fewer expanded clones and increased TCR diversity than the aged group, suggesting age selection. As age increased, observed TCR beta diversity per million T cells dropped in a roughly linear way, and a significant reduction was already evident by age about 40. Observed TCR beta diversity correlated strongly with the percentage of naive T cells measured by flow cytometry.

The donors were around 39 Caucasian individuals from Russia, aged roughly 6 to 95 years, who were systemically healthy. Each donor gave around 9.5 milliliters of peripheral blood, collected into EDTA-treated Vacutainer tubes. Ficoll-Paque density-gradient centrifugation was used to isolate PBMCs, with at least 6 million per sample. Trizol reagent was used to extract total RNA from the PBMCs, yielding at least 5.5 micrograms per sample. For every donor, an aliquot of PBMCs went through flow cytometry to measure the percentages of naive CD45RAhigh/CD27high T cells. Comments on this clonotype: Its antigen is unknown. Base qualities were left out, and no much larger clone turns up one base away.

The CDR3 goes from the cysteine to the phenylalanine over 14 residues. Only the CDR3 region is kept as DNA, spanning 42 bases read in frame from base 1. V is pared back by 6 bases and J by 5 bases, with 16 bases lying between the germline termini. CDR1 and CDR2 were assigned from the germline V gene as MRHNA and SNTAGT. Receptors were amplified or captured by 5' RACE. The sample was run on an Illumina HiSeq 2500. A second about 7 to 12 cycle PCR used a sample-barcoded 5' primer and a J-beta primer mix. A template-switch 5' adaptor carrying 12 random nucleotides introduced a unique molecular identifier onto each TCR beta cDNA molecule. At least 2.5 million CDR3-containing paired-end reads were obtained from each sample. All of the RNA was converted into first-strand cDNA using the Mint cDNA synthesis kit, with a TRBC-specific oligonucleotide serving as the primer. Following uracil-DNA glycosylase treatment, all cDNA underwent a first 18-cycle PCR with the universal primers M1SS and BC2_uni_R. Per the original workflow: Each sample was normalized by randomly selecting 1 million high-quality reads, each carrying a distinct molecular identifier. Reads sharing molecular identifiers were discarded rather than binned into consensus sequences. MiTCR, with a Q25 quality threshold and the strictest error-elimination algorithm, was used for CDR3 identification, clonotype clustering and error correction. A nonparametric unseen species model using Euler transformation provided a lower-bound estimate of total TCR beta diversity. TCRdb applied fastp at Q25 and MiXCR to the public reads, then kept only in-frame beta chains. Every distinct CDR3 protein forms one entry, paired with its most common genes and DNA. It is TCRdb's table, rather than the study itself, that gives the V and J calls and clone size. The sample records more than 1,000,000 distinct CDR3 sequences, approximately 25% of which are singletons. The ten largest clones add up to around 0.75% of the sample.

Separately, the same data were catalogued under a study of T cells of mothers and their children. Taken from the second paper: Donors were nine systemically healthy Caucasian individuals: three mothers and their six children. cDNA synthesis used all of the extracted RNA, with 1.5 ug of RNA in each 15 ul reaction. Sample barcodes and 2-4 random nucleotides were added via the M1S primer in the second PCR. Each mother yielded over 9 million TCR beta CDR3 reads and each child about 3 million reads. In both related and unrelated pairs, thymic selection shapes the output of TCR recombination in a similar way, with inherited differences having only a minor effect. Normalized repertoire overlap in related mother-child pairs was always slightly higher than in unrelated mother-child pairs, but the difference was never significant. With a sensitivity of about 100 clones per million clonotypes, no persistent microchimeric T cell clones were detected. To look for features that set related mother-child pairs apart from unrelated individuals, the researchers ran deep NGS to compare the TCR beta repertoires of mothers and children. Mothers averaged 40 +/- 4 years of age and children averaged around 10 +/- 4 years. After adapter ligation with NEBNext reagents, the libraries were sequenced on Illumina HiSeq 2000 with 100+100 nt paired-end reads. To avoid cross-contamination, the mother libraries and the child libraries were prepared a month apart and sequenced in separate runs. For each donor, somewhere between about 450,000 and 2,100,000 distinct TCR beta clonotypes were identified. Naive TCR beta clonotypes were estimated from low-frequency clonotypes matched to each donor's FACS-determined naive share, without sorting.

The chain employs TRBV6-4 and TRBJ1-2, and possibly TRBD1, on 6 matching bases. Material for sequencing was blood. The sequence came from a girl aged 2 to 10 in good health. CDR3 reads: CASRQGPNQYGYTF. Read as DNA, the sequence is TGTGCCAGCAGACAGGGCCCGAATCAGTATGGCTACACCTTC.